This T cell receptor beta chain was retrieved from a study of T-cell memory formation after mild COVID-19. Study information: The study found TCR clusters largely donor specific.

Note on this clonotype: The antigen is not known.

This CDR3 contains 15 residues. V was clipped by 0 bases and J by 5 bases; unmatched bases: 5. Germline V CDR1 and CDR2: LGHNA, YNFKEQ. Broader study findings: Contracting CD4+ clones were located mainly in CM and EM, and CD8+ clones in EMRA.

Libraries for TCRalpha and TCRbeta carried sample barcodes and unique molecular identifiers via 5'RACE. Each CDR3 protein is one row after TCRdb ran MiXCR on the 5' RACE reads. The sample records tens of thousands of distinct CDR3 sequences, 13% being singletons. This TCR was sampled from an adult woman who had mild COVID-19 (a few samples of this study predate the infection). Cell type and time point are not known. The source material was PBMCs or a T cell subset sorted from them (not recorded which). The rearrangement links TRBV4-2 to TRBJ2-5; TRBD2 matches at 8 bases. CDR3 in DNA: TGTGCCAGCAGCCAAGAGTGGACTAGCATGGAGACCCAGTACTTC. Its translation is CASSQEWTSMETQYF.